This entry lists 32 T cell receptor beta chains sequenced from one sample in a study of T cells in women clearing cervical HPV infection. Method: immunoSEQ multiplex PCR; TCRdb's copy keeps in-frame clones and lacks some. This sample contains fewer than 30,000 clones. Sequencing was carried out using blood buffy coat. The receptors shown here come from a woman aged 18 to 75 with a cervical HPV16 infection that either progressed to CIN3+ or cleared (not recorded which).

Concerning this clone itself: The CDR3 extends 3 residues past the end of the read, so its final part is completed from the germline J gene. This chain links TRBV13 with TRBJ2-1; TRBD2 aligns across 8 bases. CDR3 size: 15 residues. The J segment lost 4 bases and the V segment lost 1 base, leaving 3 bases of the junction unmatched. The V gene's germline CDR1 is PRHDT and CDR2 FYEKMQ (reference sequence). The CDR3 sequence is CASSLVASGYNEQFF. The part of the CDR3 DNA that was read is TGTGCCAGCAGCTTAGTGGCTAGCGGGTACAATGAG.

As concerns this clone: Read coverage stops 3 residues before the CDR3 terminus; the germline J gene supplies the remainder. The rearrangement uses TRBV28 and TRBJ1-2; perhaps TRBD1 as D (5 bases). Trimming took off 3 bases at V and 4 bases at J, with 6 bases between the two ends. Germline values: CDR1 MDHEN, CDR2 SYDVKM. CDR3 length: 12 residues. The CDR3 bases that were read are TGTGCCAGCAGTTTCGGGGGCTATGGC. Protein sequence: CASSFGGYG. The CDR3 as a whole reads CASSFGGYGYTF.

Points on this clone: The read ends 3 residues before the CDR3 terminus; that terminus is restored from the germline J gene. The V call is TRBV5-1, the J call TRBJ2-7; weak D call: TRBD2 (6 bases). V was cut by 2 bases and J by 5 bases, with 14 bases left in between. The CDR3 totals 14 residues. Germline CDR1 and CDR2: SGHRS and YFSETQ. The CDR3 sequence: CASSFQEGGDEQYF. The CDR3 DNA, read in part, is TGCGCCAGCAGCTTTCAGGAGGGCGGGGACGAG.

Worth noting for this clone: Read sequence stops 3 residues before the CDR3 end, and the germline J gene provides the missing end. This chain links TRBV19 with TRBJ2-2; TRBD2 aligns across 11 bases. Germline V CDR1 and CDR2: LNHDA, SQIVND (reference sequence). V was clipped by 5 bases and J by 6 bases; unmatched bases: 8. The CDR3 extends over 16 amino acids. This CDR3 reads CASSVIAGGPPGELFF. The DNA read from the CDR3 is TGTGCCAGTAGTGTGATAGCGGGAGGGCCCCCCGGGGAG.

By frequency, this clone registers medium-sized. The read terminates 3 residues before the CDR3 end, so the remaining end is supplied by the germline J gene. This sequence joins TRBV18 and TRBJ2-1; 9 bases agree with TRBD2. The junction had 5 bases not matched to a gene; V was cut back by 4 bases and J by 4 bases. The CDR3 totals 15 residues. Germline values: CDR1 KGHSH, CDR2 LQKENI. CDR3 protein: CASSRETSGYNEQFF. The DNA read from the CDR3 is TGTGCCAGCTCACGGGAGACTAGCGGATACAATGAG. Full variable domain (remainder filled in from reference TRBV18 and TRBJ2-1): NAGVMQNPRHLVRRRGQEARLRCSPMKGHSHVYWYRQLPEEGLKFMVYLQKENIIDESGMPKERFSAEFPKEGPSILRIQQVVRGDSAAYFCASSRETSGYNEQFFGPGTRLTVL.

Judged by frequency, this clone is medium-sized. The sequence runs out 3 residues before the end of the CDR3; the remainder is reconstructed from the germline J gene. V and J are TRBV4-1 and TRBJ2-3; TRBD1 matches 7 bases. Germline CDR1 and CDR2: MGHRA and YSYEKL. This CDR3 region has 17 residues. V shed 2 bases and J 5 bases; nucleotides not matched to a gene: 13. CDR3 in amino acids: CASSQLLTTGWGDTQYF. Incomplete CDR3 DNA: TGCGCCAGCAGCCAACTACTCACGACAGGGTGGGGAGATACG.

As for this clone: Read coverage stops 3 residues before the CDR3 terminus; the germline J gene supplies the remainder. The V and J genes are TRBV7-3 and TRBJ2-5, with TRBD2 matching over 10 bases. Germline CDR1 and CDR2: SGHTA and FQGTGA. This CDR3 has 17 residues. The V gene end was trimmed by 6 bases and the J gene end by 4 bases; junction bases not matched to a gene: 14. CDR3 sequence: CASSTMGLAGEGETQYF. The sequenced CDR3 bases are TGTGCCAGCAGTACGATGGGCCTAGCGGGAGAAGGAGAGACC.

About this clone: Read data end 3 residues before the CDR3 end; the end is taken from the germline J gene. The rearrangement links TRBV19 to TRBJ1-2; the D is unclear. From germline, CDR1 is LNHDA and CDR2 SQIVND (reference sequence). The CDR3 length is 13 residues. CDR3 bases read: TGTGCCAGTAGTGCCACATTGGGCTACGAC. It is translated as CASSATLGYD. The whole CDR3 region reads CASSATLGYDYTF.

Notes on this clone: The read comes to an end 3 residues before the CDR3 does, leaving the germline J gene to fill in the end. The chain combines TRBV29-1 with TRBJ2-3, with a possible D match to TRBD1 (5 bases). V was clipped by 6 bases and J by 6 bases, with 7 bases between them. The CDR3 contains 10 residues. Germline CDR1 reads SQVTM; CDR2 reads ANQGSEA. Here the CDR3 reads CSVGPDTQYF. The sequenced CDR3 bases are TGCAGCGTGGGGCCCGATACG.

About this clone: The read falls 3 residues short of the CDR3 end, and the missing part is taken from the germline J gene. The chain combines TRBV28 with TRBJ2-7; TRBD2 matches at 12 bases. Germline loops: CDR1 MDHEN, CDR2 SYDVKM. The CDR3 covers 19 residues. V shed 4 bases and J 2 bases; nucleotides not matched to a gene: 15. Incomplete CDR3 DNA: TGTGCCAGCAGTTCCCGGGGAGGGGCGACTAGCGGGAGTCCCTACGAG. Translation: CASSSRGGATSGSPYE. The CDR3 reads in full as CASSSRGGATSGSPYEQYF.

With regard to this clone: The CDR3 is cut off 3 residues early in the read; its end comes from the germline J gene. The J gene is TRBJ1-1, the V gene TRBV2; weak D call: TRBD1 (5 bases). The CDR3 runs 16 residues. Germline V gives CDR1 SNHLY, CDR2 FYNNEI. V dropped 1 base and J dropped 0 bases, with 12 bases sitting between them. CDR3 bases read: TGTGCCAGCAGTGAAGTACAGGTACTCATGAACACTGAA. This sequence encodes CASSEVQVLMNTE. The entire CDR3 sequence reads CASSEVQVLMNTEAFF.

Regarding this clone: The sequenced fragment ends 3 residues before the CDR3 boundary, so the rest is inferred from the germline J gene. This sequence joins TRBV11-2 and TRBJ2-3; possible D gene TRBD2, 5 bases. The CDR3 sequence is 11 residues long. Germline V lookup: CDR1 SGHAT, CDR2 FQNNGV. The sequenced CDR3 bases are TGTGCCAGCAGCTTAGGAGGGACG. As protein: CASSLGGT. The whole CDR3 sequence reads CASSLGGTQYF.

Comment on this clone: The read is 3 residues too short to cover the CDR3 end, so that end is filled in from the germline J gene. The chain couples TRBV18 to TRBJ2-3; 9 bases fit TRBD1. The CDR3 sequence is 15 residues long. Germline CDR1 KGHSH, CDR2 LQKENI. The CDR3 reads CASSEDRGSQETQYF. The sequenced part of the CDR3 DNA is TGTGCCAGCTCGGAGGACAGGGGCTCTCAAGAGACG.

Note on this clone: The CDR3 end falls 3 residues outside the read, so it is completed with the germline J gene. J is TRBJ2-1 and V is TRBV30; tentative D call: TRBD2 (5 bases). Germline CDR1 reads GTSNPN; CDR2 reads SVGIG (reference sequence). This CDR3 is 15 amino acids long. The V end lost 4 bases, the J end lost 0 bases, and 13 bases lay between the germline ends. The covered CDR3 bases are TGTGCCTGGAAACGGGCCGCGGGCTCCTACAATGAG. As protein: CAWKRAAGSYNE. The whole CDR3 protein reads CAWKRAAGSYNEQFF.

As concerns this clone: The read terminates 3 residues before the CDR3 end, so the remaining end is supplied by the germline J gene. J is TRBJ1-5 and V is TRBV30, with a tentative D call TRBD1 (6 bases). The V and J ends lost 4 bases and 0 bases respectively, with 13 bases between them. The CDR3 consists of 15 residues. Germline values: CDR1 GTSNPN, CDR2 SVGIG (reference sequence). This CDR3 is CAWTKGGDSNQPQHF. The covered CDR3 bases are TGTGCCTGGACCAAAGGGGGAGATAGCAATCAGCCC.

Notes on this clone: From the germline J gene comes the end of the CDR3, since the read stops 3 residues before it. The J gene is TRBJ1-5, the V gene TRBV30; 9 bases agree with TRBD1. After removal of 3 bases from V and 4 bases from J, the junction contained 4 bases not matched to a gene. The CDR3 loop spans 14 amino acids. The V gene's germline CDR1 is GTSNPN and CDR2 SVGIG (reference sequence). The DNA read from the CDR3 is TGTGCCTGGAGCGGGACAGGGAGGAATCAGCCC. Protein product: CAWSGTGRNQP. The whole CDR3 is CAWSGTGRNQPQHF.

Comments on this clone: The read finishes 3 residues shy of the CDR3 end, and the germline J gene is used to complete it. J is TRBJ1-3 and V is TRBV5-8; D uncertain. Deletions cut 0 bases from V and 0 bases from J, with 7 bases between. CDR3 size: 15 residues. The germline CDR1 and CDR2 sequences are SGHTS and YDEGEE. The covered CDR3 bases are TGTGCCAGCAGCTTGGAGGCAGGCTCTGGAAACACC. It codes for CASSLEAGSGNT. The entire CDR3 sequence reads CASSLEAGSGNTIYF.

Regarding this clone: The read stops 3 residues short of the end of the CDR3; the missing end is completed from the germline J gene. V usage is TRBV19 and J usage is TRBJ1-1; 11 bases agree with TRBD1. Looked up from germline, CDR1 is LNHDA and CDR2 is SQIVND (reference sequence). CDR3 length equals 14 residues. J gave up 7 bases and V 3 bases, and 4 bases lay outside the gene matches. Partial CDR3 DNA: TGTGCCAGTAGTATCGGGACAGGGGGTTTTGAA. Translation: CASSIGTGGFE. The CDR3 reads in full as CASSIGTGGFEAFF.

Comments on this clone: The read stops 3 residues short of the end of the CDR3; the missing end is completed from the germline J gene. The chain is built from TRBV12-3 or TRBV12-4 and TRBJ2-7; 12 nucleotides match TRBD2. The CDR3 runs 15 residues. With V trimmed by 7 bases and J by 1 base, 5 bases remained unmatched. CDR3 sequence reads: CASTPGLAGSYEQYF. The part of the CDR3 DNA that was read is TGTGCCAGCACTCCCGGACTAGCGGGATCCTACGAG.

Details on this clone: The read terminates 3 residues before the CDR3 end, so the remaining end is supplied by the germline J gene. The rearrangement links TRBV7-3 to TRBJ1-2, with 11 bases identical to TRBD1. This CDR3 is built from 14 residues. V dropped 5 bases and J dropped 4; count of bases not matched to a gene: 3. Germline CDR1 is SGHTA and CDR2 is FQGTGA. CDR3 region: CASSEGTGGYGYTF. The sequenced CDR3 bases are TGTGCCAGCAGCGAGGGGACAGGGGGCTATGGC.

In regard to this clone: The read terminates 3 residues before the CDR3 end, so the remaining end is supplied by the germline J gene. The chain combines TRBV6-4 with TRBJ1-5, with 8 bases aligning to TRBD1. This CDR3 spans 14 amino acids. With V trimmed by 6 bases and J by 2 bases, 3 bases remained unmatched. Germline-derived CDR1 and CDR2 are MRHNA and SNTAGT. The sequenced part of the CDR3 DNA is TGTGCCAGCAGCCCGGGACAGGGCAATCAGCCC. Translated: CASSPGQGNQP. The CDR3 reads in full as CASSPGQGNQPQHF.

Regarding this clone: The read ends 3 residues shy of where the CDR3 ends; the end is completed using the germline J gene. The chain recombines TRBV7-9 with TRBJ1-2; D is ambiguous. Per the germline V gene, CDR1 is SEHNR and CDR2 is FQNEAQ (reference sequence). This CDR3 comprises 14 residues. This chain's CDR3 is CASSELAGGADYTF. CDR3 bases read: TGTGCCAGCAGCGAACTAGCGGGAGGCGCCGAC.

Comments on this clone: The read falls 3 residues short of the CDR3 end, and the missing part is taken from the germline J gene. The V and J genes are TRBV7-6 and TRBJ1-2, with D possibly being TRBD1 (6 bases). The CDR3 sequence is 13 residues long. Germline V gene data show CDR1 as SGHVS and CDR2 as FNYEAQ. Trimming took 2 bases from V and 2 from J, leaving 6 bases between them. CDR3 region: CASSLQGNYGYTF. CDR3 DNA, as far as it was read: TGTGCCAGCAGCTTACAGGGGAACTATGGC.

Remarks on this clone: The read ends 3 residues early relative to the CDR3; the germline J gene fills the gap. J is TRBJ2-6 and V is TRBV6-1; D is unclear. V lost 1 base to trimming and J lost 0 bases, with 13 bases between them. The CDR3 covers 18 residues. CDR1 and CDR2 from the germline V gene are MNHNS and SASEGT. The CDR3 DNA, read in part, is TGTGCCAGCAGTGAAGTCAAGGGCAGCCTCTCTGGGGCCAACGTC. Its protein product is CASSEVKGSLSGANV. The CDR3 reads in full as CASSEVKGSLSGANVLTF.

Concerning this clone: The observed sequence ends 3 residues before the CDR3 terminus, with the missing tail filled in from the germline J gene. The chain joins TRBV7-9 to TRBJ1-1; TRBD1 is a possible D gene (5 bases). V was pared by 5 bases and J by 5 bases, with 9 bases between. The CDR3 totals 12 residues. Germline CDR1 reads SEHNR; CDR2 reads FQNEAQ (reference sequence). The part of the CDR3 DNA that was read is TGTGCCAGCAGCAAAGGGGTGACTGAA. Translating gives CASSKGVTE. The entire CDR3 protein is CASSKGVTEAFF.

As to this clone: The read stops 3 residues short of the end of the CDR3; the missing end is completed from the germline J gene. The rearrangement joins TRBV5-1 to TRBJ1-1, with D unresolved. CDR3 size: 13 residues. V was trimmed by 0 bases and J by 0 bases, leaving 3 bases between them. Germline V gene sequence: CDR1 SGHRS, CDR2 YFSETQ. CDR3 residues: CASSLAVNTEAFF. CDR3 DNA, as far as it was read: TGCGCCAGCAGCTTGGCGGTGAACACTGAA. The full variable domain, rest sourced from reference TRBV5-1 and TRBJ1-1, is KAGVTQTPRYLIKTRGQQVTLSCSPISGHRSVSWYQQTPGQGLQFLFEYFSETQRNKGNFPGRFSGRQFSNSRSEMNVSTLELGDSALYLCASSLAVNTEAFFGQGTRLTVV.

Note on this clone: The observed sequence ends 3 residues before the CDR3 terminus, with the missing tail filled in from the germline J gene. The chain employs TRBV29-1 and TRBJ1-1, with 8 bases lining up with TRBD1. With V trimmed by 7 bases and J by 1 base, 5 bases remained unmatched. The CDR3 sequence is 13 residues long. CDR1 and CDR2 from the germline V gene are SQVTM and ANQGSEA. CDR3 in amino acids: CSDTGTGNTEAFF. The sequenced CDR3 bases are TGCAGCGATACCGGGACAGGGAACACTGAA.

In regard to this clone: The read is 3 residues too short to cover the CDR3 end, so that end is filled in from the germline J gene. V is TRBV7-3 and J is TRBJ2-3; possibly TRBD1 for D (5 bases). Per germline, CDR1 SGHTA and CDR2 FQGTGA. Trimming shortened V by 1 base and J by 5 bases, and 13 bases separated the two germline ends. The CDR3 consists of 15 residues. CDR3 bases read: TGTGCCAGCAGCTTAATAGAGCAGGGTCAAGATACG. Protein sequence: CASSLIEQGQDT. The complete CDR3 protein is CASSLIEQGQDTQYF.

As regards this clone: Coverage ceases 3 residues before the CDR3 finishes, and the germline J gene fills in the end. The chain recombines TRBV2 with TRBJ2-4; 9 nucleotides line up with TRBD2. Trimming removed 8 bases from V and 3 bases from J; junction bases left unmatched: 11. The germline V gene has CDR1 SNHLY and CDR2 FYNNEI. CDR3 length: 16 residues. The CDR3 protein is CASEAGGSWVKNIQYF. The covered CDR3 bases are TGTGCCAGCGAGGCGGGAGGGAGTTGGGTCAAAAACATT. Drawing the rest from reference TRBV2 and TRBJ2-4, the complete variable domain is EPEVTQTPSHQVTQMGQEVILRCVPISNHLYFYWYRQILGQKVEFLVSFYNNEISEKSEIFDDQFSVERPDGSNFTLKIRSTKLEDSAMYFCASEAGGSWVKNIQYFGAGTRLSVL.

About this clone itself: The read ends 3 residues shy of where the CDR3 ends; the end is completed using the germline J gene. The chain uses TRBV10-3 and TRBJ2-2; TRBD1 or TRBD2 may be the D gene (6 bases each). Per germline, CDR1 ENHRY and CDR2 SYGVKD. V lost 8 bases, J lost 6 bases, and 13 bases lay in between. The CDR3 spans 13 residues. CDR3 bases read: TGTGCCATCGGAGGGGGTCAGGCCGGGGAG. This translates into CAIGGGQAGE. The CDR3, in full, reads CAIGGGQAGELFF.

Remarks on this clone: The read comes to an end 3 residues before the CDR3 does, leaving the germline J gene to fill in the end. The J gene is TRBJ1-6, the V gene TRBV5-4; 7 bases are shared with TRBD1. This CDR3 comprises 14 residues. The germline V gene encodes CDR1 SGHNT and CDR2 YYREEE (reference sequence). The CDR3 DNA, read in part, is TGTGCCAGCAGCGGGGACGCAGGGGGAAAGCCC. Translating gives CASSGDAGGKP. In full, the CDR3 is CASSGDAGGKPLHF.

Concerning this clone itself: The CDR3 is cut off 3 residues early in the read; its end comes from the germline J gene. The chain is built from TRBV19 and TRBJ1-4; the match to TRBD1 covers 8 bases. Germline V gene sequence: CDR1 LNHDA, CDR2 SQIVND (reference sequence). The CDR3 covers 14 residues. Incomplete CDR3 DNA: TGTGCCAGCGACAGGGGAACTGGGGCCAACGTA. It encodes CASDRGTGANV. The entire CDR3 sequence reads CASDRGTGANVLFF.